Following are 3 T cell receptor beta chains from one sample sequenced in a study of cytomegalovirus exposure and HLA in healthy donors. It was with 60 Vbeta and 13 Jbeta primers that the PCR ran. The assay was immunoSEQ multiplex PCR, and TCRdb's table has in-frame clones only and misses some. The sample consists of around 140,000 clones, 70% to 85% of them appearing once. Specimen: PBMCs. These receptors all come from a young man in good health and CMV-seropositive.

The rearrangement uses TRBV7-6 and TRBJ2-5; 10 bases line up with TRBD2. The ends lost 1 base at V and 1 base at J; junction bases unmatched: 3. Germline assignment: CDR1 SGHVS and CDR2 FNYEAQ. CDR3 length equals 16 residues. CDR3 bases: TGTGCCAGCAGCTTAGGGGCTAGCGGGAGCCAAGAGACCCAGTACTTC. This encodes CASSLGASGSQETQYF. The full variable domain, its missing parts supplied by reference TRBV7-6 and TRBJ2-5, is GAGVSQSPRYKVTKRGQDVALRCDPISGHVSLYWYRQALGQGPEFLTYFNYEAQQDKSGLPNDRFSAERPEGSISTLTIQRTEQRDSAMYRCASSLGASGSQETQYFGPGTRLLVL.

This chain joins TRBV14 and TRBJ2-3, with D possibly being TRBD1 (6 bases). This CDR3 has 15 residues. The germline V gene has CDR1 SGHDN and CDR2 FVKESK. Trimming shortened V by 0 bases and J by 2 bases, and 9 bases separated the two germline ends. Here the CDR3 DNA reads TGTGCCAGCAGCCAAGAGAACAGGGTCACAGATACGCAGTATTTT. This codes for CASSQENRVTDTQYF.

The rearrangement links TRBV4-2 to TRBJ2-1; a weak D match, TRBD1 (5 bases). V lost 0 bases and J 6 bases, leaving 15 bases between the germline ends. The CDR3 is made up of 16 amino acids. CDR1 is LGHNA and CDR2 is YNFKEQ in the germline V gene. CDR3 sequence: CASSQEQDILINEQFF. The CDR3 bases are TGTGCCAGCAGCCAAGAACAGGATATCTTAATCAATGAGCAGTTCTTC.